This T cell receptor beta chain derives from a study of T-cell reconstitution after alpha-beta-depleted transplantation in children. Germline trimming cut 2 bases from V and 2 bases from J; bases unmatched to any gene: 9. In germline, CDR1 is LNHDA, CDR2 SQIVND (reference sequence). This CDR3 comprises 16 residues. This clonotype was counted only a few times. Unique molecular identifiers tagged the TCRbeta library. TCRdb called the PCR reads again in MiXCR, with one record for every CDR3 protein. The sample includes roughly 500,000 distinct CDR3 sequences, 32% seen only once; the top ten take less than 2.5%.

V and J are TRBV19 and TRBJ2-7; 7 bases fit TRBD2. The TCR originated in a human donor who donated a stem cell graft to a child with aplastic anemia. The material sequenced was PBMCs from the stem cell graft donor, taken from the stem cell graft. The CDR3 sequence: CASSIRGAGSTYEQYF. CDR3 sequence (DNA): TGTGCCAGTAGTATACGGGGAGCGGGAAGCACCTACGAGCAGTACTTC.